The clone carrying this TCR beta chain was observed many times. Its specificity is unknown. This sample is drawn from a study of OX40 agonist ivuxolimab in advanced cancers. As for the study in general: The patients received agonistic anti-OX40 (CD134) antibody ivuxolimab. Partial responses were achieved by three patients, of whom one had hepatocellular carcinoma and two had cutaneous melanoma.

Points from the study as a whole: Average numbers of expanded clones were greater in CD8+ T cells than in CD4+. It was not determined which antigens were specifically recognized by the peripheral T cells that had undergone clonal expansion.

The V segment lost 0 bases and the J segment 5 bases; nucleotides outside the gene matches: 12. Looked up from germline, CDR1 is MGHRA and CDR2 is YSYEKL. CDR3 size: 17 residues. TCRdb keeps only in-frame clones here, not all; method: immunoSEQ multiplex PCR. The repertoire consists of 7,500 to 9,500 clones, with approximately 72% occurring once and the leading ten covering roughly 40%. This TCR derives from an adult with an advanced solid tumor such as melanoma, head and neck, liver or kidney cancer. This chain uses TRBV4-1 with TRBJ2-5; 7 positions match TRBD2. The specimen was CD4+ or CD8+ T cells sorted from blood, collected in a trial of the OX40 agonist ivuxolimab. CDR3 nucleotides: TGCGCCAGCAGCCAAGACCCGACTAGCCCCACGCCCGAGACCCAGTACTTC. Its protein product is CASSQDPTSPTPETQYF.